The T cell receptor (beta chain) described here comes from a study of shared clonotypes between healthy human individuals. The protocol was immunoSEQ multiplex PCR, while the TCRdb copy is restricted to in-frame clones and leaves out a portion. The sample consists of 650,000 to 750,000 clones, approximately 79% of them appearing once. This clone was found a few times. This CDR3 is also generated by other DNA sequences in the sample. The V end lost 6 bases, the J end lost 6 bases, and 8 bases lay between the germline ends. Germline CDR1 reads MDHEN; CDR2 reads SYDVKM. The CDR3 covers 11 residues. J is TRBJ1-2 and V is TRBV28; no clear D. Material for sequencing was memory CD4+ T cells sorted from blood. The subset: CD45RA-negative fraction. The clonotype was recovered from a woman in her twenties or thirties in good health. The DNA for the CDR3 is TGTGCCAGCAGCTCAAGGGATGGCTACACCTTC. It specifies CASSSRDGYTF.